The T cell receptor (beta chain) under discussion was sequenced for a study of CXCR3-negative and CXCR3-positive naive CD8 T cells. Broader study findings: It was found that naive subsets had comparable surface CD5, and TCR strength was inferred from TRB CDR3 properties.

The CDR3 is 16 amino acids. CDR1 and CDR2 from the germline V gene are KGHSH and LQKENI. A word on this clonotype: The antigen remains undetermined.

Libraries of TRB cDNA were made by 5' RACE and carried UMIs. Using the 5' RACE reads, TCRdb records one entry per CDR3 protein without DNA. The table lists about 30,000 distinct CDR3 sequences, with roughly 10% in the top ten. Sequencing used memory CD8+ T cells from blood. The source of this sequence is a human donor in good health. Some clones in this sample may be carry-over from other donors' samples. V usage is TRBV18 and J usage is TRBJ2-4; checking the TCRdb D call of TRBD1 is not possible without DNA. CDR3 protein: CASSFLYRDGKNIQYF.